This T cell receptor beta chain appears in the sequencing data of a study of shared clonotypes between healthy human individuals. Findings and limits, study-wide: Generation probability values for non-shared clonotypes were lower than those for clonotypes shared by all four donors.

The V gene end was trimmed by 7 bases and the J gene end by 5 bases; junction bases not matched to a gene: 9. Germline-derived CDR1 and CDR2 are SQVTM and ANQGSEA. The CDR3 extends over 16 amino acids. Every immunoSEQ plate was one replicate of a subset's evenly spread DNA. Sorted-subset replicate PCRs used about 200 ng of genomic DNA. This amount corresponded to approximately 30,000 T cell genomes. Profiled with immunoSEQ multiplex PCR; TCRdb holds only in-frame clones, not every one. The sample includes about 670,000 clones, about three quarters of them seen just once. As regards this clone: Antigen unknown.

The rearrangement links TRBV29-1 to TRBJ2-2, with 14 bases that match TRBD2. Sequencing was done on a sample of memory CD4+ T cells sorted from blood. The subset: CD45RA-negative fraction. This receptor was obtained from a woman in her twenties or thirties in good health. The CDR3 region is CSAVTSGRADTGELFF. The CDR3, as DNA: TGCAGCGCCGTGACTAGCGGGAGGGCCGATACCGGGGAGCTGTTTTTT.